These T cell receptor beta chains were read from a single sample in a study of human T cells and chemical hapten exposure. TCRdb re-analysed the RACE reads in MiXCR, keeping a single row per CDR3 protein. The top ten clones hold 4.5% to 6% of a sample with a few hundred thousand distinct CDR3 sequences, around 6% of them seen once. The sequencing used whole blood, collected in connection with sensitization to the hapten diphenylcyclopropenone (DPC). All receptors derive from a woman aged 18-30 years with alopecia areata. Some clones in this sample may be carry-over from other donors' samples. CDR3s include the opening cysteine and the closing phenylalanine or tryptophan. A D gene is named only where the DNA matches it firmly. Not all rows give a size; the values are once, few, many and, for expanded clones, a class.

TRBJ1-2 TRBV7-2 - TRBD1 TGTGCCAGCAGCTTGGTGACCGGGACAGCTCCAACCTATGGCTACACCTTC CASSLVTGTAPTYGYTF
TRBJ2-3 TRBV20-1 - TRBD1 TGCAGTGCCCGAGTAACAGGGGGCATCGGCGGCACAGATACGCAGTATTTT CSARVTGGIGGTDTQYF
TRBJ2-1 TRBV9 - - TGTGCCAGCAGCGTAGGACAGCTAACATACAATGAGCAGTTCTTC CASSVGQLTYNEQFF
TRBJ1-4 TRBV7-2 - - TGTGCCAGCAGAGGGGTTGAAAAACTGTTTTTT CASRGVEKLFF
TRBJ1-1 TRBV7-3 - - TGTGCCAGCCGTTCGCCCCTCGGCACTGAAGCTTTCTTT CASRSPLGTEAFF
TRBJ2-3 TRBV20-1 - - TGCAGTGCTAGCGGGCCGTCAGGGGCCAGGGGAACAGATACGCAGTATTTT CSASGPSGARGTDTQYF
TRBJ1-1 TRBV20-1 many - TGCAGTGCTATGGGGCCAGAGCCGAACACTGAAGCTTTCTTT CSAMGPEPNTEAFF
TRBJ2-5 TRBV6-5 - TRBD1 TGTGCCAGCAAATATACAGGGGGAGAGACCCAGTACTTC CASKYTGGETQYF
TRBJ1-6 TRBV21-1 few - TGTGCCAGCAGCCTCCGACCGAGCAGGCTGGGAAATTCACCCCTCCACTTT CASSLRPSRLGNSPLHF
TRBJ2-3 TRBV5-1 - TRBD2 TGCGCCAGCAGCGATGGACTAGCGGGGGGGCCTGTGGATACGCAGTATTTT CASSDGLAGGPVDTQYF
TRBJ2-7 TRBV5-5 - - TGTGCCAGCAGCGGCTTAGGTGGCCAGGGGAGGTACGAGCAGTACTTC CASSGLGGQGRYEQYF
TRBJ1-4 TRBV15 many - TGTGCCACCAGCAGAGCTCCTCCGACCGATGAAAAACTGTTTTTT CATSRAPPTDEKLFF
TRBJ1-2 TRBV2 - TRBD1 TGTGCCACGAGAGCAGGGGGAGCTAACTATGGCTACACCTTC CATRAGGANYGYTF
TRBJ1-5 TRBV4-2 many - TGTGCCAGCAGCCAAGAAAGGGGGAAGCCCCAGCATTTT CASSQERGKPQHF
TRBJ1-1 TRBV18 many TRBD1 TGTGCCAGCTCACCCTCGGGACAGGGCTTAGGACGGAACACTGAAGCTTTCTTT CASSPSGQGLGRNTEAFF
TRBJ2-3 TRBV5-1 many - TGCGCCAGCAGCAGGCTAGCGAGCACAGATACGCAGTATTTT CASSRLASTDTQYF
TRBJ2-7 TRBV28 many TRBD1 TGTGCCAGCAGTTTTCCCACCAGGGACAGGGGTTTTTCAGGGGGCCGCTACGAGCAGTACTTC CASSFPTRDRGFSGGRYEQYF
TRBJ1-1 TRBV7-2 few - TGTGCCAGCAGCCTGAGGGGAGCTGAAGCTTTCTTT CASSLRGAEAFF
TRBJ1-4 TRBV4-1 many TRBD1 TGCGCCAGCAGCCAAACAGGGGGTGAAAAACTGTTTTTT CASSQTGGEKLFF
TRBJ1-5 TRBV6-5 many - TGTGCCAGCACCCGGCGGGTGGGTCAGCCCCAGCATTTT CASTRRVGQPQHF
TRBJ2-2 TRBV6-2/TRBV6-3 - - TGTGCCAGCAGTAGTCCCTCAGTCCGGAGCACCGGGGAGCTGTTTTTT CASSSPSVRSTGELFF
TRBJ1-1 TRBV10-3 - - TGTGCCATCAGGTCAACGGGGGCGCCTGAAGCTTTCTTT CAIRSTGAPEAFF
TRBJ2-5 TRBV10-3 - - TGTGCCATCAGTGAGTCTCTCAGGACGCCAAAAGGAGGCCAAGAGACCCAGTACTTC CAISESLRTPKGGQETQYF
TRBJ2-6 TRBV27 few - TGTGCCAGCAGTTCCTCAGGGCACTCTGGGGCCAACGTCCTGACTTTC CASSSSGHSGANVLTF
TRBJ2-3 TRBV6-6 many - TGTGCCAGCAGTTACTCAGGTCGGGGGTTCACAGATACGCAGTATTTT CASSYSGRGFTDTQYF
TRBJ2-2 TRBV12-3/TRBV12-4 few - TGTGCCAGCAGTCCGAGGACCTCCACCGGGGAGCTGTTTTTT CASSPRTSTGELFF